The T cell receptor beta chain under discussion was sequenced for a study of shared clonotypes between healthy human individuals. In the study overall: CD4 naive cells filled three plates per donor, CD4 memory three, CD8 naive two and CD8 memory one.

The study's findings and limits: A limitation of the genetic and exposure-history diversity represented arose from few donors.

Measured with immunoSEQ multiplex PCR; TCRdb has only the in-frame clones, and not every one. The sample includes approximately 2.4 million clones, approximately 94% of them seen just once. Healthy HIV-negative adults without recent acute infections or vaccinations served as donors. CDR1 and CDR2 (germline): SGHRS, YFSETQ. The CDR3 is 15 amino acids. The germline V and J ends were trimmed by 0 bases and 1 base, with 11 bases remaining between them. For this clone: As yet, its antigen is unknown. This same CDR3 is encoded by further DNA sequences in the sample.

V is TRBV5-1 and J is TRBJ2-7; D may be TRBD1 or TRBD2 (5 bases each). The receptor's source is a man younger than 30 in good health. The sequenced sample was naive CD4+ T cells sorted from blood. Subset in this sample: CD45RA+ positively selected. CDR3 sequence reads: CASSLARGSSYEQYF. The DNA for the CDR3 is TGCGCCAGCAGCTTGGCGAGGGGCAGTTCCTACGAGCAGTACTTC.